Listed below are T cell receptor beta chains from one sample, sequenced in a study of regulatory T cells in long-lasting Graves disease. TCRdb reprocessed the multiplex PCR reads via MiXCR and lists one record per CDR3 protein. The data contain more than 650,000 distinct CDR3 sequences, around 30% of them seen just once; the ten biggest clones take up about 42%. The input for sequencing was peripheral blood mononuclear cells (PBMCs), taken when the disease was refractory, from a patient treated with antithyroid drugs. The receptor source for this set is a female donor with Graves disease. Each CDR3 is given with its conserved first and last residue. A D gene is named only where the DNA matches it firmly. Clone size, where shown, is once, few, many, or a class for clones that have expanded.

clone size	V gene	D gene	CDR3 length	J gene	CDR3 protein	CDR3 DNA
-	TRBV12-3/TRBV12-4	-	17	TRBJ1-1	CASSLAVWGEPNTEAFF	TGTGCCAGCAGTTTAGCGGTCTGGGGGGAACCGAACACTGAAGCTTTCTTT
-	TRBV7-3	-	16	TRBJ1-6	CASSHHRQIYNSPLHF	TGTGCCAGCAGCCATCATCGACAGATTTATAATTCACCCCTCCACTTT
few	TRBV28	TRBD1	13	TRBJ1-2	CASSPTGGRGYTF	TGTGCCAGCAGCCCCACAGGGGGACGGGGCTACACCTTC
few	TRBV12-5	TRBD1	13	TRBJ2-7	CASGWTGGTEQYF	TGTGCTAGTGGGTGGACAGGGGGCACAGAGCAGTACTTC
-	TRBV9	TRBD1	15	TRBJ1-1	CASSALDRVVSGAFF	TGTGCCAGCAGCGCCCTGGACAGGGTCGTTTCTGGCGCTTTCTTT
many	TRBV6-1	-	16	TRBJ2-7	CASTRRGYESSYEQYF	TGTGCCAGCACTCGGAGGGGGTACGAGAGCTCCTACGAGCAGTACTTC
few	TRBV6-1	-	13	TRBJ2-7	CASTIKSSYEQYF	TGTGCCAGCACCATTAAAAGCTCCTACGAGCAGTACTTC
once	TRBV7-9	-	13	TRBJ1-1	CASSSLFTYEAFF	TGTGCCAGCAGCTCCCTTTTTACTTATGAAGCTTTCTTT
-	TRBV7-8	-	16	TRBJ1-2	CASSLDAGRLNYGYTF	TGTGCCAGCAGCTTAGATGCGGGAAGGCTGAACTATGGCTACACCTTC
-	TRBV6-2/TRBV6-3	TRBD1	14	TRBJ1-1	CASTTGGGGTEAFF	TGTGCCAGCACCACAGGGGGGGGGGGGACTGAAGCTTTCTTT
-	TRBV12-3/TRBV12-4	TRBD1	17	TRBJ1-5	CASSLSQGGYSNQPQHF	TGTGCCAGCAGTTTATCACAGGGGGGGTATAGCAATCAGCCCCAGCATTTT
many	TRBV2	-	13	TRBJ1-5	CASSVTAHQPQHF	TGTGCCAGCAGTGTAACAGCCCATCAGCCCCAGCATTTT
many	TRBV28	TRBD1	14	TRBJ1-1	CASSPDRASDEAFF	TGTGCCAGCAGTCCCGACAGGGCTTCAGACGAAGCTTTCTTT
-	TRBV6-1	TRBD1	15	TRBJ2-2	CASKRTGVNNGELFF	TGTGCCAGCAAACGGACAGGGGTTAATAACGGGGAGCTGTTTTTT
many	TRBV28	-	14	TRBJ1-4	CASSFGGVDEKLFF	TGTGCCAGCAGTTTCGGGGGAGTCGATGAAAAACTGTTTTTT
-	TRBV6-1	-	14	TRBJ2-7	CASSVDGQSYEQYF	TGTGCCAGCAGCGTCGATGGACAGAGCTACGAGCAGTACTTC
-	TRBV12-3/TRBV12-4	TRBD1	14	TRBJ1-1	CASNPSGGITEAFF	TGTGCCAGCAATCCTTCAGGGGGAATCACTGAAGCTTTCTTT
-	TRBV19	-	17	TRBJ1-4	CASSIAFGRSQNEKLFF	TGTGCCAGTAGTATAGCCTTTGGACGGAGCCAAAATGAAAAACTGTTTTTT
many	TRBV9	-	13	TRBJ2-7	CASSVGPAYEQYF	TGTGCCAGCAGCGTAGGTCCCGCCTACGAGCAGTACTTC
-	TRBV11-2	-	15	TRBJ2-2	CASSPSGGIAGEPFF	TGTGCCAGCAGCCCATCAGGAGGCATCGCCGGGGAGCCGTTTTTT
few	TRBV30	-	12	TRBJ1-1	CAWTKGHTEAFF	TGTGCCTGGACTAAGGGCCACACTGAAGCTTTCTTT
-	TRBV20-1	-	13	TRBJ1-1	CSARKAGVNEAFF	TGCAGTGCTAGAAAGGCAGGGGTAAACGAAGCTTTCTTT
-	TRBV2	TRBD1	15	TRBJ1-3	CASSLDRGGGNTIYF	TGTGCCAGCAGTCTCGACAGGGGCGGTGGAAACACCATATATTTT
-	TRBV29-1	-	12	TRBJ2-7	CSVAWITYEQYF	TGCAGCGTTGCTTGGATAACCTACGAGCAGTACTTC
-	TRBV20-1	-	15	TRBJ2-3	CSARLSRSHTDTQYF	TGCAGTGCTAGACTCTCGCGGAGCCACACAGATACGCAGTATTTT
-	TRBV6-2/TRBV6-3	TRBD1	15	TRBJ1-3	CASRRRGRSGNTIYF	TGTGCCAGCAGACGCAGGGGGCGATCTGGAAACACCATATATTTT
-	TRBV29-1	-	15	TRBJ1-5	CSVANQGLGNQPQHF	TGCAGCGTTGCTAACCAGGGGCTGGGCAATCAGCCCCAGCATTTT
-	TRBV2	-	13	TRBJ2-7	CASSEQPLYEQYF	TGTGCCAGCAGTGAACAGCCTCTCTACGAGCAGTACTTC
few	TRBV6-1	-	16	TRBJ1-3	CASSEALGQTGNTIYF	TGTGCCAGCAGTGAAGCCCTAGGACAGACTGGAAACACCATATATTTT
many	TRBV27	TRBD1	16	TRBJ1-4	CASSSPGTGRNEKLFF	TGTGCCAGCAGTTCACCCGGGACAGGCCGGAATGAAAAACTGTTTTTT
once	TRBV5-1	TRBD1	14	TRBJ1-2	CASSTYRGGYGYTF	TGCGCCAGCAGCACCTACAGGGGAGGCTATGGCTACACCTTC
few	TRBV29-1	-	15	TRBJ1-2	CSVEDRSQGNYGYTF	TGCAGCGTTGAAGATCGGTCCCAGGGTAACTATGGCTACACCTTC
few	TRBV12-3/TRBV12-4	-	12	TRBJ2-7	CASKLGGWEQYF	TGTGCCAGCAAATTAGGGGGTTGGGAGCAGTACTTC
few	TRBV7-9	TRBD2	15	TRBJ2-7	CASSPSSGSSHEQYF	TGTGCCAGCAGCCCAAGTAGCGGGAGCTCCCACGAGCAGTACTTC
-	TRBV5-1	-	13	TRBJ1-2	CASSLNTGGGYTF	TGCGCCAGCAGCTTGAACACTGGTGGGGGCTACACCTTC
-	TRBV28	-	15	TRBJ2-5	CASSLSRGRQETQYF	TGTGCCAGCAGTTTATCTAGGGGTAGGCAAGAGACCCAGTACTTC
-	TRBV6-1	TRBD1	14	TRBJ1-6	CASSDTGGRSPLHF	TGTGCCAGCAGTGACACAGGGGGCCGTTCACCCCTCCACTTT
few	TRBV27	-	15	TRBJ2-5	CASSLIRGGGETQYF	TGTGCCAGCAGTTTAATTAGGGGTGGAGGGGAGACCCAGTACTTC
-	TRBV12-3/TRBV12-4	-	14	TRBJ2-3	CASRIVGGGDTQYF	TGTGCCAGCAGGATCGTGGGTGGGGGAGATACGCAGTATTTT
-	TRBV3-1	TRBD1	15	TRBJ1-1	CASSRQGAPLGEAFF	TGTGCCAGCAGCCGACAGGGGGCGCCGCTGGGGGAAGCTTTCTTT
-	TRBV7-2	TRBD2	17	TRBJ2-3	CASSLVASGRSTDTQYF	TGTGCCAGCAGCTTAGTGGCTAGCGGGAGAAGCACAGATACGCAGTATTTT
once	TRBV6-1	-	15	TRBJ2-2	CASGPTAPNTGELFF	TGTGCCAGCGGACCGACAGCACCGAACACCGGGGAGCTGTTTTTT